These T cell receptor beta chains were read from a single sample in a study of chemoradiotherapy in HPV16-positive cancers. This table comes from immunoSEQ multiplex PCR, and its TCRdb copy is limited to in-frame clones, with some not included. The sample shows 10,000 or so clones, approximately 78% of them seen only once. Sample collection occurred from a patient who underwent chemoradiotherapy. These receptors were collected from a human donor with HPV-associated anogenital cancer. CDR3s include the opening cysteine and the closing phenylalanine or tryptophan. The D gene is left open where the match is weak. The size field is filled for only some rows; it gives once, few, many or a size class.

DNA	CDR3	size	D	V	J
TGTGCCAGCAGCCCCCCCGTCGCGGCTCCGGGAGGCGAGCAGTACTTC	CASSPPVAAPGGEQYF	NA	TRBD2	TRBV7-9	TRBJ2-7
TGTGCCATCAGCGCCGGGACTAGCGGGGGGGCAGTCGCCGGGGAGCTGTTTTTT	CAISAGTSGGAVAGELFF	NA	TRBD2	TRBV10-3	TRBJ2-2
TGTGCCAGTAGTATAGGGCAGGGGACCCCCTACGAGCAGTACTTC	CASSIGQGTPYEQYF	NA	NA	TRBV19	TRBJ2-7
TGTGCCAGCAGCTTAATAACAGGGGACACGAGTGAGCAGTTCTTC	CASSLITGDTSEQFF	NA	TRBD1	TRBV7-9	TRBJ2-1
TGTGCCAGCAGCGTATCATTTGGGAGTGAAGCTTTCTTT	CASSVSFGSEAFF	NA	NA	TRBV9	TRBJ1-1
TGTGCCACCAGCAGGGAGGACAGCACAGATACGCAGTATTTT	CATSREDSTDTQYF	NA	NA	TRBV15	TRBJ2-3
TGCGCCAGCAGCCCTTCCGGGACAGGGGCAGGGCAGCCCCAGCATTTT	CASSPSGTGAGQPQHF	once	TRBD1	TRBV5-1	TRBJ1-5
TGTGCCAGCAGCTTAGAGGGACCGGGGGCCCTCCACTTT	CASSLEGPGALHF	NA	NA	TRBV7-9	TRBJ1-6
TGTGCCAGCAGCCAGACACCTTTCACAGATACGCAGTATTTT	CASSQTPFTDTQYF	NA	NA	TRBV5-4	TRBJ2-3
TGTGCCAGCAGTCCTACAGGGATATATGGCTACACCTTC	CASSPTGIYGYTF	NA	NA	TRBV27	TRBJ1-2
TGCGCCAGCAGCTTGGCAGGGAACCACGAGCAGTACTTC	CASSLAGNHEQYF	NA	NA	TRBV5-1	TRBJ2-7
TGTGCCAGCAGCGTAGGAGGATCGGTAGGGGAAAAACTGTTTTTT	CASSVGGSVGEKLFF	NA	NA	TRBV9	TRBJ1-4
TGTGCCAGCAGCGAAGGCGGGGGGGCCGGCAATGAGCAGTTCTTC	CASSEGGGAGNEQFF	NA	TRBD2	TRBV13	TRBJ2-1
TGTGCCAGCAGCTTAGAGGGCGGGGGGCCCTACAATGAGCAGTTCTTC	CASSLEGGGPYNEQFF	NA	TRBD2	TRBV7-2	TRBJ2-1
TGTGCCAGCAGCTCGGTAAATACGCAGTATTTT	CASSSVNTQYF	few	NA	TRBV5-6	TRBJ2-3
TGTGCCAGCAGCCCCGCCAGACTCGGGGCCAACGTCCTGACTTTC	CASSPARLGANVLTF	NA	NA	TRBV6-1	TRBJ2-6
TGTGCCAGCAGCGCAGACCCCCCGGGTCAGCCCCAGCATTTT	CASSADPPGQPQHF	once	NA	TRBV7-8	TRBJ1-5
TGTGCCAGCAGTCCCCGCGGTGGCACTGGAGCTTTCTTT	CASSPRGGTGAFF	NA	NA	TRBV6-5	TRBJ1-1
TGTGCCAGCAGCGTAGGCTTTTGGGCCGGCTATGGCTACACCTTC	CASSVGFWAGYGYTF	NA	NA	TRBV9	TRBJ1-2
TGTGCCAGCAGCTTGGGGCTAGCGGGGGGCCCTACAGATACGCAGTATTTT	CASSLGLAGGPTDTQYF	NA	TRBD2	TRBV5-8	TRBJ2-3
TGTGCCAGCAGCCCCCGCGGTAAAAACATTCAGTACTTC	CASSPRGKNIQYF	NA	NA	TRBV13	TRBJ2-4
TGTGCCACCAGCAGAGGAGGAGGAGGGGACGAGCAGTACTTC	CATSRGGGGDEQYF	NA	NA	TRBV15	TRBJ2-7
TGTGCCAGCAGCTTAGCTATCCCCGGGAGGGACATTCAGTACTTC	CASSLAIPGRDIQYF	NA	TRBD2	TRBV7-2	TRBJ2-4
TGTGCCTGGAGCACGGGACCGTTCAATCAGCCCCAGCATTTT	CAWSTGPFNQPQHF	NA	NA	TRBV30	TRBJ1-5
TGTGCCAGCAGCTTCAGGAGGGGCGTAAACACCGGGGAGCTGTTTTTT	CASSFRRGVNTGELFF	NA	NA	TRBV7-9	TRBJ2-2
TGTGCCAGCAGCTTGGCTGTTGGGAGCTCCTATAATTCACCCCTCCACTTT	CASSLAVGSSYNSPLHF	NA	NA	TRBV7-8	TRBJ1-6
TGTGCCAGCAGCTTAGGCCCTGGAGAGACCCAGTACTTC	CASSLGPGETQYF	NA	NA	TRBV11-2	TRBJ2-5
TGCAGCGTTGAGCAGGGGGTCGGGGAAAAACTGTTTTTT	CSVEQGVGEKLFF	once	TRBD1	TRBV29-1	TRBJ1-4
TGTGCCAGCAGTGAATCCGGCGGGGGGGACACAGATACGCAGTATTTT	CASSESGGGDTDTQYF	NA	TRBD2	TRBV25-1	TRBJ2-3
TGTGCCAGCAGCTTAGCGCTTTTTCAGGGGGCCGAGTTCAAACCCGTTGAAAAACTGTTTTTT	CASSLALFQGAEFKPVEKLFF	NA	TRBD1	TRBV7-2	TRBJ1-4
TGTGCCAGCAGCTTGGGCCAGCGGGGGAGCTACGAGCAGTACTTC	CASSLGQRGSYEQYF	NA	TRBD2	TRBV5-4	TRBJ2-7
TGCGCCAGCAGCTTGGATAGCAGCAATCAGCCCCAGCATTTT	CASSLDSSNQPQHF	NA	NA	TRBV5-1	TRBJ1-5
TGTGCCAGCAGTTACGACAGATACGAGCAGTACTTC	CASSYDRYEQYF	NA	NA	TRBV6-5	TRBJ2-7
TGTGCCAGCTCCCCGGGACAGGCTAAAAACATTCAGTACTTC	CASSPGQAKNIQYF	NA	TRBD1	TRBV18	TRBJ2-4
TGCGCCAGCAGCGGAAAGGGGGGCAACTACGAGCAGTACTTC	CASSGKGGNYEQYF	NA	NA	TRBV5-1	TRBJ2-7
TGTGCCTGGAGCGATCAGAAAGGCTATGGCTACACCTTC	CAWSDQKGYGYTF	few	NA	TRBV30	TRBJ1-2
TGTGCCAGCAGCTTAGTTTCCGGCAGGGACTATGGCTACACCTTC	CASSLVSGRDYGYTF	NA	NA	TRBV11-3	TRBJ1-2
TGTGCCACCACAGAGCGGGGGGATGCCTACAATGAGCAGTTCTTC	CATTERGDAYNEQFF	once	NA	TRBV21-1	TRBJ2-1
TGTGCCAGCAGCTTAGTACCCTCTCCGGAAAAGAACACTGAAGCTTTCTTT	CASSLVPSPEKNTEAFF	NA	NA	TRBV11-3	TRBJ1-1
TGTGCCTGGAGTGTTAGTGCCGGTGGGGCCAACGTCCTGACTTTC	CAWSVSAGGANVLTF	NA	NA	TRBV30	TRBJ2-6
TGTGCCAGCAGCTTAAGGGATTCCTACGAGCAGTACTTC	CASSLRDSYEQYF	NA	NA	TRBV7-2	TRBJ2-7
TGTGCCAGTAGTATAGGGGGGTCGACCACAGGGGGTTTAAGGTTCTTC	CASSIGGSTTGGLRFF	NA	TRBD1	TRBV19	TRBJ2-1
TGTGCCAGCTCACAGAGCCAGGCAGCGGGGGGCGCATACAATGAGCAGTTCTTC	CASSQSQAAGGAYNEQFF	few	TRBD2	TRBV18	TRBJ2-1
TGTGCCGGCAGCCCCAGGGGAGATACGCAGTATTTT	CAGSPRGDTQYF	NA	NA	TRBV7-3	TRBJ2-3
TGTGCCAGTAGTATAGACAACTATGGCTACACCTTC	CASSIDNYGYTF	once	NA	TRBV19	TRBJ1-2
TGCGCCAGCAGCCCGGACAGAGGTCGTGACGGGGTCCCCTACTACGAGCAGTACTTC	CASSPDRGRDGVPYYEQYF	NA	NA	TRBV4-1	TRBJ2-7
TGTGCCAGCAGTTTTCGCCCCCCCCTCGTGGGACAGGGGTATGAAAAACTGTTTTTT	CASSFRPPLVGQGYEKLFF	NA	TRBD1	TRBV27	TRBJ1-4
TGTGCCAGCAGCCCCCTCAGGGACACTGAAGCTTTCTTT	CASSPLRDTEAFF	NA	NA	TRBV7-9	TRBJ1-1
TGTGCCTGGTCAGCGAACTCTGGAAACACCATATATTTT	CAWSANSGNTIYF	NA	NA	TRBV30	TRBJ1-3
TGTGCCAGCAGCGGGGACGGTCGATTCTATGGCTACACCTTC	CASSGDGRFYGYTF	NA	NA	TRBV28	TRBJ1-2
TGTGCCAGCAGTCCACCTTTACAGGGGGAGGCTTTCTTT	CASSPPLQGEAFF	once	TRBD1	TRBV25-1	TRBJ1-1
TGCGCCAGCAGCCAAGTCGGGGGGGCGAACTATGGCTACACCTTC	CASSQVGGANYGYTF	NA	NA	TRBV4-3	TRBJ1-2
TGTGCCAGTAGTCCGACAGGGGGCTTCTATGGCTACACCTTC	CASSPTGGFYGYTF	few	TRBD1	TRBV19	TRBJ1-2
TGTGCCAGCAGCTTAGGACAGAGCTCCTATAATTCACCCCTCCACTTT	CASSLGQSSYNSPLHF	NA	NA	TRBV7-8	TRBJ1-6
TGTGCCAGCAGCCTTTTGACAGATAGCAATCAGCCCCAGCATTTT	CASSLLTDSNQPQHF	NA	NA	TRBV27	TRBJ1-5